A single sample gave rise to the 12 T cell receptor beta chains below, sequenced in a study of metastatic and nonmetastatic thyroid tumors. Patients were all untreated before their thyroid surgery. TCRdb redid the clone calls on the PCR reads using MiXCR. The data hold thousands of clones, with under 40% observed a single time. Sequencing was done on a sample of tumor tissue. The receptors come from a female donor with papillary thyroid cancer or a benign thyroid nodule (not recorded which). Some clones in this sample may be carry-over from other donors' samples.

In this sample, this clone turned up a few times. The CDR3 loop is CASNPGSMNTEAFF. The CDR3 DNA reads as TGTGCCAGCAATCCGGGGTCCATGAACACTGAAGCTTTCTTT. The J gene is TRBJ1-1, the V gene TRBV2; D is ambiguous. The CDR3 runs 14 residues. The V gene's germline CDR1 is SNHLY and CDR2 FYNNEI. V was clipped by 7 bases and J by 0 bases, with 12 bases between them.

This clone showed up just a few times. The V call is TRBV5-1, the J call TRBJ1-3, with no clear D. Germline V lookup: CDR1 SGHRS, CDR2 YFSETQ. The CDR3 runs to 13 residues. Trimming took 1 base from V and 7 from J, leaving 9 bases between them. In nucleotides, the CDR3 is TGCGCCAGCAGCTTGTCCCATGGGAACACCATATATTTT. It codes for CASSLSHGNTIYF.

This clone appeared a few times. This chain connects TRBV6-1 to TRBJ2-7; D gene ambiguous. This CDR3 region has 13 residues. The germline V and J ends were trimmed by 6 bases and 3 bases, with 12 bases remaining between them. Germline V gene sequence: CDR1 MNHNS, CDR2 SASEGT. Here the CDR3 reads CASSWYRNYEQYF. CDR3 bases: TGTGCCAGCAGCTGGTACAGAAACTACGAGCAGTACTTC.

The chain combines TRBV4-3 with TRBJ2-3; D might be TRBD1 (6 bases). This CDR3 is 15 amino acids long. Germline assignment: CDR1 LGHNA and CDR2 YSLEER. Trimming pared 0 bases from V and 2 bases from J, leaving 9 bases between. CDR3 bases: TGCGCCAGCAGCCAAGAGGGGGACACCACAGATACGCAGTATTTT. Translated, it gives CASSQEGDTTDTQYF.

This clone was observed at least ten times. This sequence joins TRBV20-1 and TRBJ2-1; 9 positions agree with TRBD2. V gave up 2 bases and J gave up 6 bases; unmatched junction bases: 8. There are 15 residues in the CDR3. Germline V gene lookup returns CDR1 DFQATT and CDR2 SNEGSKA (reference sequence). The CDR3 here is CSARIRLAGTNEQFF. Written as DNA, the CDR3 is TGCAGTGCTAGAATAAGGCTAGCGGGGACCAATGAGCAGTTCTTC.

This chain uses TRBV20-1 with TRBJ2-7; 10 positions match TRBD2. The CDR3 consists of 15 residues. In germline, CDR1 is DFQATT, CDR2 SNEGSKA (reference sequence). With 3 bases clipped from V and 3 bases from J, the junction kept 8 bases outside the gene matches. CDR3 DNA sequence: TGCAGTGCTAGCACGGCGCTAGCGGGAGTCTACGAGCAGTACTTC. Amino acids: CSASTALAGVYEQYF.

This chain joins TRBV5-1 and TRBJ1-2; 7 bases are shared with TRBD1. V lost 4 bases and J lost 5; bases outside the gene matches: 20. This CDR3 is 18 amino acids long. CDR1 and CDR2 from the germline V gene are SGHRS and YFSETQ. Written as DNA, the CDR3 is TGCGCCAGCAGCAGAGGGAGGGCCGGGACAGAGAACCCTTATGGCTACACCTTC. It encodes CASSRGRAGTENPYGYTF.

This clone is medium-sized (0.01 to 0.1%) in the sample. The gene calls are TRBV7-9 and TRBJ2-2, with 8 bases matching TRBD1. V was clipped by 5 bases and J by 5 bases; unmatched bases: 4. CDR1 is SEHNR and CDR2 is FQNEAQ in the germline V gene (reference sequence). The length of the CDR3 is 14 residues. As DNA, the CDR3 is TGTGCCAGCAGCCTAAGGACAGGGACCGGGGAGCTGTTTTTT. Translation: CASSLRTGTGELFF.

In this sample, this clone is large. The chain recombines TRBV6-1 with TRBJ1-6; the match to TRBD1 covers 7 bases. CDR3 length: 17 amino acids. CDR1 and CDR2 (germline): MNHNS, SASEGT. J lost 8 bases, V lost 7 bases, and 17 bases had no gene match. CDR3 sequence reads: CASTLLRGGPAYSPLHF. CDR3 coding DNA: TGTGCCAGCACCCTTCTCAGGGGGGGTCCGGCATATTCACCCCTCCACTTT.

V is TRBV6-2 or TRBV6-3 and J is TRBJ2-2; no clear D gene. The germline V gene encodes CDR1 MNHEY and CDR2 SVGEGT. Trimming pared 2 bases from V and 3 bases from J, leaving 4 bases between. The CDR3 has 13 residues. In nucleotides, the CDR3 is TGTGCCAGCAGTTACCGGTACACCGGGGAGCTGTTTTTT. Its protein product is CASSYRYTGELFF.

J is TRBJ2-2 and V is TRBV6-1; D is possibly TRBD2 (5 bases). V was pared by 11 bases and J by 2 bases, with 12 bases between. CDR1 and CDR2 from the germline V gene are MNHNS and SASEGT. The CDR3 runs to 13 residues. CDR3 coding DNA: TGTGCCTCCGGGGAGAGTAACACCGGGGAGCTGTTTTTT. Translating gives CASGESNTGELFF.

V is TRBV6-1 and J is TRBJ2-7; weak D call: TRBD2 (6 bases). Germline V gene sequence: CDR1 MNHNS, CDR2 SASEGT. Trimming pared 5 bases from V and 6 bases from J, leaving 17 bases between. CDR3 length: 14 residues. The CDR3 coding sequence is TGTGCCAGCAGTCAGATAGCGGTCCCGCTCGAGCAGTACTTC. Protein product: CASSQIAVPLEQYF.